Below, 13 T cell receptor beta chains from the same sample are listed, as sequenced in a study of T cell changes during pregnancy in multiple sclerosis. The assay was immunoSEQ multiplex PCR, and TCRdb's table has in-frame clones only and misses some. Of 41,000 or so clones detected, more than 90% appear once; the ten largest clones hold about 7%. Sequencing used CD8+ T cells from peripheral blood mononuclear cells, obtained in the third trimester of pregnancy. Receptors originate from a female donor with multiple sclerosis, enrolled in a pregnancy study.

The chain is built from TRBV7-2 and TRBJ1-1; perhaps TRBD1 as D (6 bases). Germline V lookup: CDR1 SGHTA, CDR2 FQGNSA. The CDR3 covers 12 residues. V lost 5 bases and J 6 bases, leaving 10 bases between the germline ends. The CDR3 region is CASSQGSPEAFF. The CDR3 coding sequence is TGTGCCAGCAGCCAGGGGAGCCCTGAAGCTTTCTTT. Together with reference TRBV7-2 and TRBJ1-1, the CDR3 gives the full variable domain: GAGVSQSPSNKVTEKGKDVELRCDPISGHTALYWYRQSLGQGLEFLIYFQGNSAPDKSGLPSDRFSAERTGGSVSTLTIQRTQQEDSAVYLCASSQGSPEAFFGQGTRLTVV.

The chain uses TRBV7-8 and TRBJ2-1; 9 nucleotides match TRBD2. This CDR3 is built from 15 residues. CDR1 and CDR2 (germline): SGHVS, FQNEAQ. V lost 0 bases, J lost 5 bases, and 2 bases stayed unmatched. The CDR3, as DNA: TGTGCCAGCAGCTTAGCTCTAGCGGGGAACAATGAGCAGTTCTTC. Its protein product is CASSLALAGNNEQFF.

The chain recombines TRBV7-8 with TRBJ2-3; 7 nucleotides align to TRBD2. V lost 8 bases and J lost 0; bases outside the gene matches: 14. The length of the CDR3 is 17 residues. Germline V gene sequence: CDR1 SGHVS, CDR2 FQNEAQ. The CDR3 region is CASPESGLSSSTDTQYF. CDR3 nucleotides: TGTGCCAGCCCGGAATCGGGACTATCTTCTAGCACAGATACGCAGTATTTT.

The gene calls are TRBV5-6 and TRBJ1-5; D unresolved. Germline CDR1 SGHDT, CDR2 YYEEEE. This CDR3 contains 15 residues. V was trimmed by 1 base and J by 7 bases, leaving 15 bases between them. Here the CDR3 DNA reads TGTGCCAGCAGCTTGTCCAGAGCACTAGCCCAGCCCCAGCATTTT. This translates into CASSLSRALAQPQHF.

The chain recombines TRBV7-2 with TRBJ2-5; possibly TRBD2 for D (5 bases). V lost 5 bases to trimming and J lost 5 bases, with 30 bases between them. Germline CDR1 and CDR2: SGHTA and FQGNSA. The CDR3 is 19 amino acids. CDR3 in amino acids: CASSQEFRRTLAWMETQYF. For the CDR3, the DNA is TGTGCCAGCAGCCAAGAATTTCGGAGAACTTTAGCGTGGATGGAGACCCAGTACTTC. Supplemented by reference TRBV7-2 and TRBJ2-5, the full variable domain reads GAGVSQSPSNKVTEKGKDVELRCDPISGHTALYWYRQSLGQGLEFLIYFQGNSAPDKSGLPSDRFSAERTGGSVSTLTIQRTQQEDSAVYLCASSQEFRRTLAWMETQYFGPGTRLLVL.

The chain is built from TRBV30 and TRBJ2-5, with 10 nucleotides matching TRBD2. V gave up 0 bases and J gave up 2 bases; unmatched junction bases: 3. The germline V gene encodes CDR1 GTSNPN and CDR2 SVGIG (reference sequence). The CDR3 is 15 residues long. The CDR3: CAWSVAGGIQETQYF. The DNA for the CDR3 is TGTGCCTGGAGTGTAGCGGGAGGGATTCAAGAGACCCAGTACTTC.

This clone was recorded only once. The rearrangement links TRBV13 to TRBJ2-5; 8 bases are shared with TRBD2. CDR1 and CDR2 (germline): PRHDT, FYEKMQ (reference sequence). The CDR3 is 16 amino acids. With 7 bases clipped from V and 5 bases from J, the junction kept 15 bases outside the gene matches. CDR3: CASTLRTSIGWETQYF. The CDR3, as DNA: TGTGCCAGCACCCTTAGGACTAGCATCGGGTGGGAGACCCAGTACTTC.

This chain uses TRBV25-1 with TRBJ1-1; 9 positions agree with TRBD1. Germline CDR1 is MGHDK and CDR2 is SYGVNS. Germline trimming cut 6 bases from V and 2 bases from J; bases unmatched to any gene: 7. This CDR3 has 15 residues. CDR3 coding DNA: TGTGCCAGCAGCCCGGGACAGGGAATAAACACTGAAGCTTTCTTT. Translated, it gives CASSPGQGINTEAFF.

The V gene is TRBV4-3, the J gene TRBJ2-7; the D gene is possibly TRBD1 (5 bases). The CDR3 is made up of 16 amino acids. The V end was cut by 1 base, the J end by 4 bases, with 17 bases between. Germline V lookup: CDR1 LGHNA, CDR2 YSLEER. This CDR3 is CASSQGLAGSGYEQYF. DNA of the CDR3: TGCGCCAGCAGCCAAGGTCTGGCAGGGTCAGGATACGAGCAGTACTTC.

V is TRBV30 and J is TRBJ2-4; 11 bases line up with TRBD2. V was clipped by 0 bases and J by 16 bases; unmatched bases: 5. CDR3 length equals 12 residues. In germline, CDR1 is GTSNPN, CDR2 SVGIG (reference sequence). CDR3 nucleotides: TGTGCCTGGAGTGTGGGACTAGCGGACCTATACTTC. Its protein is CAWSVGLADLYF. Looking up the rest from reference TRBV30 and TRBJ2-4 gives the full variable domain: SQTIHQWPATLVQPVGSPLSLECTVEGTSNPNLYWYRQAAGRGLQLLFYSVGIGQISSEVPQNLSASRPQDRQFILSSKKLLLSDSGFYLCAWSVGLADLYFGAGTRLSVL.

The chain has TRBV4-1 and TRBJ2-4; weak D call: TRBD1 (5 bases). This CDR3 is built from 15 residues. The V end was cut by 2 bases, the J end by 0 bases, with 8 bases between. The germline V gene encodes CDR1 MGHRA and CDR2 YSYEKL. This chain's CDR3 is CASSQKGVAKNIQYF. Written as DNA, the CDR3 is TGCGCCAGCAGCCAAAAAGGGGTAGCCAAAAACATTCAGTACTTC.

The CDR3 loop reads CASSASGASSYNEQFF. The CDR3, as DNA: TGTGCCAGCAGTGCCAGCGGGGCGAGCTCCTACAATGAGCAGTTCTTC. This chain connects TRBV2 to TRBJ2-1; TRBD2 agrees at 7 bases. Looked up from germline, CDR1 is SNHLY and CDR2 is FYNNEI. The trim removed 4 bases at V and 0 bases at J, leaving 6 bases unmatched. The CDR3 has 16 amino acids. Supplemented by reference TRBV2 and TRBJ2-1, the full variable domain reads EPEVTQTPSHQVTQMGQEVILRCVPISNHLYFYWYRQILGQKVEFLVSFYNNEISEKSEIFDDQFSVERPDGSNFTLKIRSTKLEDSAMYFCASSASGASSYNEQFFGPGTRLTVL.

This clone was recorded only once. This chain joins TRBV10-3 and TRBJ1-3; D is ambiguous. Germline CDR1 ENHRY, CDR2 SYGVKD. V was cut by 7 bases and J by 4 bases, with 8 bases left in between. This CDR3 region has 12 residues. The CDR3 DNA sequence: TGTGCCATCATGGGCCCCGGAAACACCATATATTTT. It encodes CAIMGPGNTIYF.